This passage covers 24 T cell receptor beta chains from one sample sequenced in a study of blood T cell repertoires in COVID-19. The protocol was immunoSEQ multiplex PCR, while the TCRdb copy is restricted to in-frame clones and leaves out a portion. This table has hundreds of thousands of clones, less than 85% appearing once. Sequenced: PBMCs or T cells enriched from blood (not recorded which). Receptors were obtained from a man between 40 and 49 years old who had recovered from COVID-19.

The gene calls are TRBV7-2 and TRBJ1-5, with no clear D. Germline-derived CDR1 and CDR2 are SGHTA and FQGNSA. This CDR3 spans 15 amino acids. Trimming took 2 bases from V and 2 from J, leaving 10 bases between them. For the CDR3, the DNA is TGTGCCAGCAGCTTATATGCCACGGGCAATCAGCCCCAGCATTTT. Translated: CASSLYATGNQPQHF.

The CDR3 DNA is TGTGCCACCAGCATGAGGACTGATCAGCCCCAGCATTTT. Protein sequence: CATSMRTDQPQHF. The chain uses TRBV15 and TRBJ1-5; no clear D gene. There are 13 residues in the CDR3. Trimming left V 4 bases short and J 5 bases short, with 9 bases between. CDR1 and CDR2 from the germline V gene are LNHNV and YYDKDF (reference sequence).

The J gene is TRBJ2-7, the V gene TRBV6-1; 8 positions match TRBD2. There are 15 residues in the CDR3. Germline V gene data show CDR1 as MNHNS and CDR2 as SASEGT. J gave up 5 bases and V 2 bases, and 8 bases lay outside the gene matches. The CDR3 reads CASSEYGRASHEQYF. As DNA, the CDR3 is TGTGCCAGCAGTGAATACGGGAGGGCCAGTCACGAGCAGTACTTC.

The chain joins TRBV4-2 to TRBJ1-2, with D maybe TRBD1 (5 bases). CDR1 is LGHNA and CDR2 is YNFKEQ in the germline V gene. V was shortened by 0 bases and J by 8 bases, with 10 bases between the two germline ends. The CDR3 has 13 residues. The CDR3, as DNA: TGTGCCAGCAGCCAAGAGCAGGGCCTCGGCTACACCTTC. This translates into CASSQEQGLGYTF.

This clone was seen only once. The chain carries TRBV4-3 and TRBJ2-1, with 11 nucleotides matching TRBD1. The CDR3 is 15 amino acids. V dropped 5 bases and J dropped 5; count of bases not matched to a gene: 5. Germline V gives CDR1 LGHNA, CDR2 YSLEER. In DNA form, the CDR3 reads TGCGCCAGCAGCGTCCGGGACAGGGGGAACAATGAGCAGTTCTTC. Its protein product is CASSVRDRGNNEQFF.

This clone appeared once. The CDR3 loop reads CASSLNNYWETQYF. The CDR3 region has the DNA TGTGCCAGCAGCTTAAACAACTATTGGGAGACCCAGTACTTC. J is TRBJ2-5 and V is TRBV7-6; D not resolved. CDR3 length: 14 residues. Per germline, CDR1 SGHVS and CDR2 FNYEAQ. V lost 2 bases, J lost 5 bases, and 12 bases lay in between.

V usage is TRBV30 and J usage is TRBJ2-6, with D possibly being TRBD1 (6 bases). The CDR3 is 15 residues long. Between the trimmed V and J ends, which lost 2 bases and 0 bases, there was a span of 8 bases. From germline, CDR1 is GTSNPN and CDR2 SVGIG (reference sequence). CDR3 DNA sequence: TGTGCCTGGAGTCGCAGGGGCTCTGGGGCCAACGTCCTGACTTTC. It yields the protein CAWSRRGSGANVLTF. Based on the CDR3 plus reference TRBV30 and TRBJ2-6, the full variable domain is SQTIHQWPATLVQPVGSPLSLECTVEGTSNPNLYWYRQAAGRGLQLLFYSVGIGQISSEVPQNLSASRPQDRQFILSSKKLLLSDSGFYLCAWSRRGSGANVLTFGAGSRLTVL.

The chain has TRBV3-1 (or the pseudogene TRBV3-2) and TRBJ1-1, with 9 nucleotides matching TRBD1. The CDR3 loop spans 14 amino acids. Germline CDR1 reads LGHDT; CDR2 reads YNNKEL (reference sequence). Losses at the gene ends were 4 bases for V and 10 bases for J; bases not matched to a gene: 10. This CDR3 is CASSPPGQGFGAFF. CDR3 bases: TGTGCCAGCAGCCCTCCTGGACAGGGGTTCGGAGCTTTCTTT.

The chain has TRBV5-1 and TRBJ2-7; TRBD1 matches at 12 bases. Germline assignment: CDR1 SGHRS and CDR2 YFSETQ. V gave up 3 bases and J gave up 4 bases; unmatched junction bases: 8. The CDR3 length is 16 residues. The CDR3 DNA is TGCGCCAGCAGCTCCACCCGGGGACAGGGGGCATACGAGCAGTACTTC. Encoded protein: CASSSTRGQGAYEQYF.

V is TRBV5-5 and J is TRBJ1-6; 7 bases map to TRBD1. The CDR3 runs 15 residues. Per the germline V gene, CDR1 is SGHKS and CDR2 is YYEKEE (reference sequence). V was pared by 2 bases and J by 7 bases, with 6 bases of the junction left unmatched. DNA of the CDR3: TGTGCCAGCAGCTTCACCGGGACAGACAATTCACCCCTCCACTTT. This sequence encodes CASSFTGTDNSPLHF.

The V call is TRBV15, the J call TRBJ2-7, with TRBD1 matching over 8 bases. The CDR3 covers 14 residues. Losses at the gene ends were 8 bases for V and 3 bases for J; bases not matched to a gene: 9. The germline V gene has CDR1 LNHNV and CDR2 YYDKDF (reference sequence). The CDR3 here is CATSAGGQGYEQYF. The CDR3 DNA follows: TGTGCCACCTCGGCTGGCGGACAGGGCTACGAGCAGTACTTC.

The J gene is TRBJ2-5, the V gene TRBV5-1; 7 bases fit TRBD2. Germline V gene data show CDR1 as SGHRS and CDR2 as YFSETQ. The CDR3 covers 14 residues. V was clipped by 2 bases and J by 3 bases; unmatched bases: 4. CDR3 sequence: CASSLASGKETQYF. Written as DNA, the CDR3 is TGCGCCAGCAGCTTAGCTAGCGGAAAAGAGACCCAGTACTTC.

The J gene is TRBJ1-1, the V gene TRBV28; D unclear. With 6 bases removed from V and 8 bases from J, the gap between germline ends came to 13 bases. This CDR3 is built from 12 residues. The germline gives CDR1 MDHEN, CDR2 SYDVKM. In DNA form, the CDR3 reads TGTGCCAGCAGCGCTCACCAGCGAGAAGCTTTCTTT. Translating gives CASSAHQREAFF.

This chain uses TRBV6-2 or TRBV6-3 with TRBJ1-5; 7 bases are a match to TRBD1. Germline loops: CDR1 MNHEY, CDR2 SVGEGT. V lost 4 bases and J lost 4; bases outside the gene matches: 4. This CDR3 comprises 14 residues. As DNA, the CDR3 is TGTGCCAGCAGTTGGGGACAGTCGAATCAGCCCCAGCATTTT. Its translation: CASSWGQSNQPQHF.

This clone was detected only a few times. This chain uses TRBV6-4 with TRBJ2-3; 9 nucleotides match TRBD1. Germline V CDR1 and CDR2: MRHNA, SNTAGT. V gave up 0 bases and J gave up 2 bases; unmatched junction bases: 3. The CDR3 has 16 amino acids. The CDR3 sequence is CASSDSHRGHTDTQYF. The DNA of the CDR3 is TGTGCCAGCAGTGACTCACACAGGGGGCACACAGATACGCAGTATTTT.

The chain employs TRBV4-1 and TRBJ2-1; D remains unclear. V lost 0 bases and J 3 bases, leaving 3 bases between the germline ends. The CDR3 runs to 13 residues. The germline gives CDR1 MGHRA, CDR2 YSYEKL. As DNA, the CDR3 is TGCGCCAGCAGCCAAGATCACTACAATGAGCAGTTCTTC. The encoded protein is CASSQDHYNEQFF.

This sequence joins TRBV27 and TRBJ2-1; D is ambiguous. In germline, CDR1 is MNHEY, CDR2 SMNVEV (reference sequence). This CDR3 region has 15 residues. The V end lost 2 bases, the J end lost 3 bases, and 11 bases lay between the germline ends. In DNA form, the CDR3 reads TGTGCCAGCAGTTTAACGGGTAACAACTACAATGAGCAGTTCTTC. This codes for CASSLTGNNYNEQFF.

The chain carries TRBV5-8 and TRBJ2-5, with TRBD2 identical over 11 bases. The CDR3 has 15 amino acids. V shed 5 bases and J 3 bases; nucleotides not matched to a gene: 6. CDR1 and CDR2 from the germline V gene are SGHTS and YDEGEE. In nucleotides, the CDR3 is TGTGCCAGCAGTCAAAGACTAGCGGGAAAAGAGACCCAGTACTTC. Translating gives CASSQRLAGKETQYF.

The rearrangement links TRBV7-3 to TRBJ2-5; a weak D match, TRBD2 (5 bases). The CDR3 loop spans 14 amino acids. Trimming left V 5 bases short and J 0 bases short, with 10 bases between. Germline loops: CDR1 SGHTA, CDR2 FQGTGA. The CDR3 region has the DNA TGTGCCAGCAGCCGGACTGGCTACCAAGAGACCCAGTACTTC. It codes for CASSRTGYQETQYF.

The rearrangement joins TRBV4-1 to TRBJ2-5; D possibly corresponds to TRBD1 (5 bases). The length of the CDR3 is 14 residues. V lost 1 base to trimming and J lost 3 bases, with 9 bases between them. Germline CDR1 is MGHRA and CDR2 is YSYEKL. The CDR3 nucleotides read TGCGCCAGCAGCCAAGCTCCAGGGAAAGAGACCCAGTACTTC. Translating it yields CASSQAPGKETQYF.

In the case of this clone: This same CDR3 is encoded by further DNA sequences in the sample. The V call is TRBV27, the J call TRBJ2-1; 9 bases agree with TRBD1. CDR1 is MNHEY and CDR2 is SMNVEV in the germline V gene (reference sequence). The CDR3 totals 15 residues. Trimming removed 2 bases from V and 1 base from J; junction bases left unmatched: 0. The CDR3 bases are TGTGCCAGCAGTTTAGGGACAGGGTCCTACAATGAGCAGTTCTTC. This translates into CASSLGTGSYNEQFF.

This chain joins TRBV27 and TRBJ1-2, with 7 bases identical to TRBD1. This CDR3 is 13 amino acids long. J lost 8 bases, V lost 6 bases, and 9 bases had no gene match. Germline V gene lookup returns CDR1 MNHEY and CDR2 SMNVEV (reference sequence). The CDR3 here is CASSKGGREGYTF. DNA of the CDR3: TGTGCCAGCAGCAAAGGGGGCCGGGAGGGCTACACCTTC.

CDR3 nucleotide sequence: TGTGCCAGCAGTTTATATTGGACAGTGGAAGAAGCTTTCTTT. Amino acids: CASSLYWTVEEAFF. The genes are TRBV28 and TRBJ1-1, with D perhaps matching TRBD1 (6 bases). Germline CDR1 and CDR2: MDHEN and SYDVKM. The CDR3 consists of 14 residues. The V and J ends lost 1 base and 8 bases respectively, with 14 bases between them.

The chain recombines TRBV18 with TRBJ1-1; no definite D call. V lost 6 bases to trimming and J lost 7 bases, with 15 bases between them. The CDR3 loop spans 13 amino acids. Germline CDR1 KGHSH, CDR2 LQKENI. For the CDR3, the DNA is TGTGCCAGCTCTCCTCCCGCCCCGGTTGAAGCTTTCTTT. Translating gives CASSPPAPVEAFF.